This T cell receptor beta chain comes out of a study of cytotoxic CD8 clonotypes in ibrutinib-treated CLL. Study conclusions and caveats: Whereas clonality rose at ibrutinib response, it declined toward baseline at progression. Exceeding age-matched healthy donors, baseline clonality also tracked the counts of circulating CD8+ T cells. The clonality rise at ibrutinib response reflected private clonotype expansion. Sampling times, which were not matched between the groups, differed between sustained-remission patients and progressing patients.

Data came from immunoSEQ multiplex PCR; TCRdb stores just in-frame clones and leaves some out. Among 53,000 or so clones listed, about 54% were seen once. Germline V lookup: CDR1 MDHEN, CDR2 SYDVKM. The CDR3 consists of 15 residues. The V and J ends lost 8 bases and 7 bases, in that order; junction bases with no gene match: 10. Details on this clone: Antigen unknown.

The receptor comes from a human donor with chronic lymphocytic leukemia. Sequencing used PBMCs, obtained at disease progression, from a patient treated with ibrutinib. V gene TRBV28 combines with J gene TRBJ1-5, with 11 positions matching TRBD1. The CDR3 sequence: CASVTGTGGWQPQHF. CDR3 coding DNA: TGTGCCAGCGTAACCGGGACAGGGGGGTGGCAGCCCCAGCATTTT.